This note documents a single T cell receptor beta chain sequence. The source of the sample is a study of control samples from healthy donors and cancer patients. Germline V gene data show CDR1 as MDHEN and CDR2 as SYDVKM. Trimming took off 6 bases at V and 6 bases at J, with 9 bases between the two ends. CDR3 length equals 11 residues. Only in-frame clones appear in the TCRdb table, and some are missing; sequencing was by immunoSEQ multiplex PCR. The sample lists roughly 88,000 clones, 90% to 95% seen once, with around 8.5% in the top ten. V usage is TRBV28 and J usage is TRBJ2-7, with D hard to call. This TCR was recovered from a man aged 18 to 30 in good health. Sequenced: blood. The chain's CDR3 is CASRRQLEQYF. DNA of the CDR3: TGTGCCAGCAGAAGGCAGCTCGAGCAGTACTTC.